A selection of T cell receptor beta chains follows, all from one sample in a study of T cells after somatic rescue of genetic block. Repertoires were generated with immunoSEQ multiplex PCR, while TCRdb's copy carries only in-frame clones and drops some. The repertoire consists of tens of thousands of clones, with about 90% occurring once and the leading ten covering over 2.5%. Specimen: peripheral blood mononuclear cells (PBMCs). The receptors here all came from a man aged 40-49 years. Both conserved end residues are part of each CDR3. A D gene is named only where the DNA matches it firmly. Clone size is given for some rows only: seen once, a few or many times, or a class if the clone is expanded.

once,-,TRBV10-3,TRBJ1-3,CAISDLQGREVSGNTIYF,TGTGCCATCAGTGATCTTCAGGGTAGGGAAGTCTCTGGAAACACCATATATTTT
-,TRBD1,TRBV11-2,TRBJ1-4,CASSLYSGTGNEKLFF,TGTGCCAGCAGCTTATACTCCGGGACAGGGAATGAAAAACTGTTTTTT
-,TRBD2,TRBV5-8,TRBJ2-7,CASSWGLAGYEQYF,TGTGCCAGCAGCTGGGGACTAGCGGGCTACGAGCAGTACTTC
-,-,TRBV5-5,TRBJ1-2,CASSLARSRGYTF,TGTGCCAGCAGCTTGGCGCGCAGCAGGGGCTACACCTTC
-,-,TRBV7-9,TRBJ2-7,CASSRVGEQYF,TGTGCCAGCAGCAGGGTAGGAGAGCAGTACTTC
-,TRBD1,TRBV5-5,TRBJ1-4,CASSLAQGNEKLFF,TGTGCCAGCAGCTTGGCACAGGGGAATGAAAAACTGTTTTTT
-,TRBD1,TRBV6-1,TRBJ1-4,CASSERTGVTNEKLFF,TGTGCCAGCAGTGAAAGGACAGGGGTCACTAATGAAAAACTGTTTTTT
once,-,TRBV5-4,TRBJ2-3,CASSLVLAPTSDTQYF,TGTGCCAGCAGCTTGGTTCTAGCGCCTACATCAGATACGCAGTATTTT
once,TRBD1,TRBV6-1,TRBJ2-2,CASSGPGQGNTGELFF,TGTGCCAGCAGTGGACCGGGACAGGGTAACACCGGGGAGCTGTTTTTT
-,-,TRBV5-8,TRBJ2-1,CASSLGLADSYNEQFF,TGTGCCAGCAGCTTGGGTCTAGCGGACAGCTACAATGAGCAGTTCTTC
-,-,TRBV5-1,TRBJ2-7,CASSLAGNSQYEQYF,TGCGCCAGCAGCTTGGCCGGGAACTCACAATACGAGCAGTACTTC
-,TRBD1,TRBV6-1,TRBJ2-3,CASSENRGNTDTQYF,TGTGCCAGCAGTGAGAACAGGGGCAACACAGATACGCAGTATTTT